This T cell receptor (beta chain) stems from a study of shared clonotypes between healthy human individuals (TCRdb year 2020). Concerning the study at large: The cohort included three men and a couple of women between 18 and 49 years of age. For each donor, three plates each were used for CD4 naive and CD4 memory, two plates were used for CD8 naive, and one plate was used for CD8 memory. Blood TCR repertoires of a handful of healthy adults were deeply sequenced to estimate repertoire size and the extent of clonotype sharing between individuals. Libraries were prepared and TCR repertoires were sequenced by different laboratories using diverse techniques, in order to increase sequencing depth and limit assay-specific biases. Between about 0.9 and 10 billion PBMCs per donor were obtained by leukapheresis.

Including the terminal cysteine and phenylalanine, the CDR3 comprises 15 residues. Kept here is only the CDR3 DNA, which spans 45 bases and is read in frame from base 1. The germline V gene encodes CDR1 SGHRS and CDR2 YFSETQ. Trimming removed 5 bases from V and 6 bases from J, leaving 15 bases between the germline ends. Donors were healthy HIV-negative adults with no recently reported acute infections or vaccinations. Every donor was a Caucasian adult residing in Nashville, Tennessee, USA. Magnetic negative selection was used to enrich CD4+ T cells, after which naive cells were positively selected on CD45RA and the negative fraction became the memory subset. After blood collection by leukapheresis, PBMCs were isolated using Ficoll-Histopaque density gradient centrifugation and then cryopreserved in the vapor phase of liquid nitrogen. Purity and quantity of every magnetically sorted T cell population were checked by analytical flow cytometry. Each sorted fraction had its genomic DNA isolated and then quantified by UV absorbance on a Nanodrop 2000c.

TCR CDR3 regions were amplified from genomic DNA by multiplex PCR using the deep immunoSEQ assay. Extracted genomic DNA from each cell subset was distributed evenly across all wells of several immunoSEQ 96-well plates, and each plate was treated as a replicate. For sorted subsets, around 0.2 ug of genomic DNA, equivalent to some 30,000 T cell genomes, went into each replicate PCR. Purified libraries were measured with a Qubit 3.0 fluorometer, size-checked on a Bioanalyzer 2100, and measured again with the KAPA Library Quantification kit. A separate single-read 150-cycle Illumina NextSeq 550 flow cell was used to sequence each immunoSEQ 96-well plate. Turning to the authors' computational methods: Because the immunoSEQ output held only junctional sequences and lacked quality scores, the filtering could not match the filtering applied to full-length reads. To assign V/J genes and CDR3, sequences were annotated against IMGT germline references using PyIR, a Python wrapper for IgBLAST v1.9. Any read was removed if the V/J assignment was weak (E-value above 1e-6), the CDR3 was missing, or the read contained stop codons, out-of-frame junctions, or ambiguous translated residues. V3J clonotypes were defined as sequences sharing the same inferred V gene, J gene, and CDR3 amino acid sequence. Percentage overlap between repertoires was calculated by dividing the number of shared unique clonotypes by the size of the smaller repertoire. Three approaches were used to assess repertoire richness: RTK rarefaction, the Chao1 estimator, and Recon v2.1 estimates of unobserved clonotypes. For all TCRbeta clonotypes obtained by the gDNA method from a few donors, generation probabilities were computed with OLGA. TCRdb took over this immuneACCESS table, retaining in-frame rearrangements with V and J assigned. Such tables are incomplete; in checked studies, under half of the missing clones stem from an unresolved V gene, and the remainder is unexplained. D and trimming were read from the DNA, whereas the V and J calls and clone size are those reported in that table. This sample holds millions of clones; over 85% were observed only once. Together, the top ten hold about 0.13% of the sample.

Findings and caveats that apply to the study as a whole: Only blood was sampled, and tissue TCR repertoires likely differ from those in blood. Rarefaction of sorted-subset datasets indicated incomplete sequencing despite the large sequencing depth. When four donors were compared, the shared fraction of clonotypes was about 5% for naive CD4, 3.5% to 4% for naive CD8, 2% to 2.5% for memory CD4, and less than 0.5% for memory CD8. Based on pairwise subsampling, the degree of clonotype sharing among donors was expected to be affected by sequencing depth. The small number of donors limited the genetic and exposure-history diversity represented. Higher generation probabilities were observed for clonotypes shared by all four sorted-subset donors than for non-shared clonotypes. Naive subsets generally had larger estimated clonotype richness than memory subsets.

Note on this clone: No cognate antigen has been identified for it. No base quality information exists; no much larger clone differs at one position.

The TCR originated in a man aged 18 to 35 in good health. The specimen was naive CD4+ T cells sorted from blood. The label giving this sample's cell subset or site can be read as: CD45RA+ positively selected. Rearrangement joined TRBV5-1 to TRBJ1-6; the D segment could be TRBD1, given 5 matching bases. The encoded CDR3 is CASREGSGSNSPLHF. The DNA reads as follows: TGCGCCAGCAGGGAAGGGTCAGGGTCTAATTCACCCCTCCACTTT.